A single TCR beta chain is shown here with its context. The record originates from a study of blood T cell repertoires in COVID-19. Study-wide context: Sources were T cells, B-cell-depleted T cells, or PBMCs; the material itself was cDNA or gDNA.

CDR3 size: 16 residues. V lost 5 bases and J lost 2; bases outside the gene matches: 7. Germline assignment: CDR1 MDHEN and CDR2 SYDVKM. Original methodology: How many nucleated cells were present was estimated from reference gene primer amplification. The data were produced by immunoSEQ multiplex PCR, yet TCRdb's version contains in-frame clones alone and is incomplete. Clone size and V and J calls were adopted from that table, with D and trimming inferred from the DNA. The table lists about 200,000 clones, 89% of them singletons. Participant reports of clinical history set cohort assignment. All recovered Cohort 3 donors got two negative PCRs, got clearance, or saw symptom resolution.

The genes are TRBV28 and TRBJ1-5, with TRBD1 matching 9 bases. This clonotype was sampled from a woman aged 18-29 years who had recovered from COVID-19. Sequencing was carried out using PBMCs or T cells enriched from blood (not recorded which). The CDR3 loop is CASSETGGRGNQPQHF. CDR3 sequence (DNA): TGTGCCAGCAGTGAAACAGGGGGCAGAGGCAATCAGCCCCAGCATTTT.